This TCR beta chain appears in the sequencing data of a study of cytomegalovirus exposure and HLA in healthy donors. Study conclusions and caveats: In a later analysis, HLA-associated beta chains showed higher expansion and lower generation probabilities than comparable chains.

The CDR3 is 13 amino acids. Germline V CDR1 and CDR2: SGDLS, YYNGEE. This clone was seen once. Its antigen is not identified. Germline and junction disagree at one end, which may indicate a read error. With 60 Vbeta and 13 Jbeta primers, the PCR was carried out. Data came from immunoSEQ multiplex PCR; TCRdb stores just in-frame clones and leaves some out. Of about 160,000 clones in the sample, approximately 77% were seen once. Sequenced: PBMCs. The sequence was collected from a male donor in good health and CMV-seropositive. The chain employs TRBV9 and TRBJ2-4; a possible D gene is TRBD1 (6 bases). The CDR3 DNA reads TGTGCCAGAAGCGACAGGTTCAAAAACATTCAGTACTTC. Translating gives CARSDRFKNIQYF.